A single sample gave rise to the 13 T cell receptor beta chains below, sequenced in a study of post-analysis software for immune sequencing data. Their target antigens are unknown. The TCR beta cDNA libraries carried unique molecular identifiers. TCRdb ran MiXCR on the PCR reads and lists one entry per CDR3 protein. The table lists roughly 410,000 distinct CDR3 sequences, approximately 33% of them singletons. Overall study results and limits: Among five TRBV segments more frequent in patients than controls were TRBV5-6, TRBV5-1 and TRBV20-1.

Sequenced material: blood. The receptors shown here come from a girl between 5 and 17 years old with multiple sclerosis.

In the case of this clonotype: A clone one base away is much larger, so this may be a read error. The chain employs TRBV9 and TRBJ2-6; D is perhaps TRBD1 (5 bases). Germline CDR1 and CDR2: SGDLS and YYNGEE. The CDR3 consists of 15 residues. The CDR3 loop is CASSVATTGANVRTF. For the CDR3, the DNA is TGTGCCAGCAGCGTAGCAACAACTGGGGCCAACGTCCGGACTTTC.

This chain links TRBV4-1 with TRBJ1-4; D is ambiguous. V was clipped by 1 base and J by 4 bases, with 19 bases between them. The CDR3 contains 18 residues. Germline CDR1 and CDR2: MGHRA and YSYEKL. CDR3 nucleotides: TGCGCCAGCAGCCAAGGAATAATCTACAGCCAACATAATGAAAAACTGTTTTTT. This sequence encodes CASSQGIIYSQHNEKLFF.

This clonotype was observed a few times. The V call is TRBV5-1, the J call TRBJ2-1; TRBD1 agrees at 8 bases. Unmatched junction bases numbered 5, after V lost 6 bases and J lost 9 bases. In germline, CDR1 is SGHRS, CDR2 YFSETQ. The CDR3 extends over 12 amino acids. The CDR3 is CASTSQGVEQFF. The CDR3 DNA sequence: TGCGCCAGCACATCACAGGGGGTTGAGCAGTTCTTC. The full variable domain, in which reference TRBV5-1 and TRBJ2-1 provide the parts outside the CDR3, is KAGVTQTPRYLIKTRGQQVTLSCSPISGHRSVSWYQQTPGQGLQFLFEYFSETQRNKGNFPGRFSGRQFSNSRSEMNVSTLELGDSALYLCASTSQGVEQFFGPGTRLTVL.

In this sample, this clonotype turned up a few times. The V call is TRBV7-2, the J call TRBJ2-5; 9 bases match TRBD1. V dropped 1 base and J dropped 5; count of bases not matched to a gene: 11. CDR3 length equals 17 residues. Germline V lookup: CDR1 SGHTA, CDR2 FQGNSA. The CDR3: CASSLGRDRAFRETQYF. CDR3 nucleotide sequence: TGTGCCAGCAGCTTAGGGCGGGACAGGGCCTTCCGGGAGACCCAGTACTTC.

The gene calls are TRBV2 and TRBJ2-5; TRBD2 agrees at 8 bases. From germline, CDR1 is SNHLY and CDR2 FYNNEI. The CDR3 extends over 15 amino acids. V dropped 6 bases and J dropped 11; count of bases not matched to a gene: 17. In DNA form, the CDR3 reads TGTGCCAGCAGGGCCCATAGCGGGACCTCCTACAAGCAGTACTTC. Its translation is CASRAHSGTSYKQYF.

This clonotype was seen many times. This chain connects TRBV7-9 to TRBJ2-7, with unresolved D. This CDR3 region has 14 residues. The V gene lost 5 bases and the J gene lost 2 bases, with 13 bases spanning the gap. In germline, CDR1 is SEHNR, CDR2 FQNEAQ (reference sequence). CDR3 DNA sequence: TGTGCCAGCAGCCCGAAACGGAACCCCTACGAGCAGTACTTC. As protein: CASSPKRNPYEQYF.

V and J are TRBV29-1 and TRBJ2-7; 7 bases match TRBD1. CDR3 size: 13 residues. Germline V lookup: CDR1 SQVTM, CDR2 ANQGSEA. Unmatched junction bases numbered 3, after V lost 1 base and J lost 3 bases. The CDR3 is CSVEGQGLYEQYF. The CDR3, as DNA: TGCAGCGTTGAAGGACAGGGCCTCTACGAGCAGTACTTC.

Comment on this clonotype: One junction end does not reproduce the germline sequence, and a read error may be involved. The J gene is TRBJ2-3, the V gene TRBV28; 8 bases agree with TRBD2. Germline V gives CDR1 MDHEN, CDR2 SYDVKM. The CDR3 is made up of 15 amino acids. CDR3: CAGSPYPGGADTQYF. In nucleotides, the CDR3 is TGTGCCGGCAGTCCATACCCCGGGGGGGCAGATACGCAGTATTTT.

The chain joins TRBV5-1 to TRBJ2-7; 13 bases line up with TRBD2. V lost 4 bases to trimming and J lost 2 bases; unmatched junction nucleotides: 9. The CDR3 is 17 amino acids. Germline V gene sequence: CDR1 SGHRS, CDR2 YFSETQ. The DNA of the CDR3 is TGCGCCAGCAGCCCTGGACTAGCGGGGGACTACGCCTACGAGCAGTACTTC. It codes for CASSPGLAGDYAYEQYF.

This clonotype turned up a few times. Mismatch with germline at one junction end may stem from a read error. The V gene is TRBV7-3, the J gene TRBJ2-1; 9 nucleotides line up with TRBD1. Germline V gives CDR1 SGHTA, CDR2 FQGTGA. CDR3 length equals 15 residues. The CDR3 DNA reads TGTGCCAGCAGTTTAACAGGGGGCAGGATGAATGAGCAGTTCTTC. As protein: CASSLTGGRMNEQFF. The full variable domain, rest sourced from reference TRBV7-3 and TRBJ2-1, is GAGVSQTPSNKVTEKGKYVELRCDPISGHTALYWYRQSLGQGPEFLIYFQGTGAADDSGLPNDRFFAVRPEGSVSTLKIQRTERGDSAVYLCASSLTGGRMNEQFFGPGTRLTVL.

The V gene is TRBV5-1, the J gene TRBJ2-3; 9 nucleotides match TRBD2. Germline V gives CDR1 SGHRS, CDR2 YFSETQ. With 0 bases clipped from V and 2 bases from J, the junction kept 4 bases outside the gene matches. The CDR3 extends over 16 amino acids. CDR3 bases: TGCGCCAGCAGCTTGGTACTAGCGGGCTTCACAGATACGCAGTATTTT. It specifies CASSLVLAGFTDTQYF.

This clonotype occurred a few times. V and J are TRBV29-1 and TRBJ2-3; the match to TRBD2 covers 12 bases. The V gene's germline CDR1 is SQVTM and CDR2 ANQGSEA. The CDR3 is made up of 15 amino acids. V lost 5 bases to trimming and J lost 8 bases; unmatched junction nucleotides: 11. The DNA for the CDR3 is TGCAGCGTTCCGACTAGCGGGGGTTCTACGGGTACGCAGTATTTT. It translates to CSVPTSGGSTGTQYF.

This clonotype appeared a few times. The chain carries TRBV10-3 and TRBJ2-1; D possibly corresponds to TRBD1 (5 bases). The V end lost 2 bases, the J end lost 8 bases, and 13 bases lay between the germline ends. This CDR3 comprises 14 residues. Germline V CDR1 and CDR2: ENHRY, SYGVKD. CDR3 sequence reads: CAISEKGPSDEQFF. CDR3 coding DNA: TGTGCCATCAGTGAGAAGGGGCCCTCGGATGAGCAGTTCTTC.